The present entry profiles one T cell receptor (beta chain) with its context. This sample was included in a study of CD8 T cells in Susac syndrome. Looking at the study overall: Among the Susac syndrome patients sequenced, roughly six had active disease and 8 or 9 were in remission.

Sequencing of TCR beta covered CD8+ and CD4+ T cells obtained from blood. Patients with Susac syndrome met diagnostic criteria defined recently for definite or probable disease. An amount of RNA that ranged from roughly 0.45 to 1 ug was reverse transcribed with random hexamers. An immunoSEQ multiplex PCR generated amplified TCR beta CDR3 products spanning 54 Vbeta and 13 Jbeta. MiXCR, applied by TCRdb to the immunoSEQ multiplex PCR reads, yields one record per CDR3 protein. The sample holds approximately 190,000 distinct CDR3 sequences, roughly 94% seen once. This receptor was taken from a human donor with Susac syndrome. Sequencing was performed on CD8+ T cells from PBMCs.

The CDR3 coding sequence is TGCGCCAGCAGCCCAGGGACAGGGCAGAACTATGGCTACACCTTC. It specifies CASSPGTGQNYGYTF. This chain uses TRBV5-1 with TRBJ1-2; 9 nucleotides match TRBD1. The junction had 6 bases not matched to a gene; V was cut back by 4 bases and J by 2 bases. Germline V CDR1 and CDR2: SGHRS, YFSETQ. The CDR3 is 15 residues long.